These T cell receptor beta chains were read from a single sample in a study of control samples from healthy donors and cancer patients. Clones were read by immunoSEQ multiplex PCR, and TCRdb kept only the in-frame ones, dropping some. Of about 170,000 clones listed, around 93% are singletons. The sample consisted of blood. The source of these receptors is a woman aged 55-69 years in good health. Each CDR3 is given with its conserved first and last residue. Fields, in order: V gene, D gene, clone size, J gene, CDR3 protein, CDR3 DNA. The D gene is left open where the match is weak. Expanded clones are given a class, and other clones once, few, many or no size at all.

TRBV3-1/TRBV3-2	.	.	TRBJ1-3	CASSQTTGSGNTIYF	TGTGCCAGCAGCCAAACAACAGGGTCTGGAAACACCATATATTTT
TRBV25-1	.	.	TRBJ1-2	CASSGDNYGYTF	TGTGCCAGCAGTGGGGACAACTATGGCTACACCTTC
TRBV12-3/TRBV12-4	.	.	TRBJ2-1	CASSLAQSNEQFF	TGTGCCAGCAGTTTAGCGCAGTCCAATGAGCAGTTCTTC
TRBV30	TRBD2	.	TRBJ2-7	CAWSSGGAREQYF	TGTGCCTGGAGTAGCGGGGGGGCGAGGGAGCAGTACTTC
TRBV25-1	.	.	TRBJ1-2	CASSEHSGNYGYTF	TGTGCCAGCAGTGAGCACAGTGGAAACTATGGCTACACCTTC
TRBV12-3/TRBV12-4	.	.	TRBJ1-1	CASSFVSEAFF	TGTGCCAGCAGTTTTGTTTCTGAAGCTTTCTTT
TRBV5-6	.	once	TRBJ2-3	CASSRSRRDTQYF	TGTGCCAGCAGTAGGAGCCGTCGGGATACGCAGTATTTT
TRBV6-5	.	.	TRBJ1-1	CASSYSDKMNTEAFF	TGTGCCAGCAGTTACTCAGACAAGATGAACACTGAAGCTTTCTTT
TRBV19	TRBD2	.	TRBJ2-7	CASSVGTSSFEQYF	TGTGCCAGTAGTGTTGGGACTAGCAGTTTCGAGCAGTACTTC
TRBV25-1	.	.	TRBJ2-5	CASSELGGGETQYF	TGTGCCAGCAGTGAATTAGGTGGAGGGGAGACCCAGTACTTC
TRBV30	.	.	TRBJ1-2	CAWETGFNYGYTF	TGTGCCTGGGAAACAGGGTTTAACTATGGCTACACCTTC
TRBV9	TRBD1	.	TRBJ2-1	CASSVEDRSYNEQFF	TGTGCCAGCAGCGTAGAGGACAGGTCCTACAATGAGCAGTTCTTC
TRBV12-3/TRBV12-4	.	.	TRBJ2-1	CASSTGYNEQFF	TGTGCCAGCAGTACCGGGTACAATGAGCAGTTCTTC
TRBV7-2	.	.	TRBJ2-1	CASSLGRGSFRSPEQFF	TGTGCCAGCAGCTTAGGGCGTGGTTCGTTCAGATCGCCTGAGCAGTTCTTC
TRBV7-3	TRBD1	.	TRBJ2-4	CASSSGQPGNIQYF	TGTGCCAGCAGCTCGGGACAGCCCGGAAACATTCAGTACTTC
TRBV6-6	.	.	TRBJ1-6	CASSIDPDRNSPLHF	TGTGCCAGCAGTATAGACCCCGATAGGAATTCACCCCTCCACTTT
TRBV19	.	.	TRBJ2-2	CASSTSGTATGELFF	TGTGCCAGTAGTACCAGCGGGACAGCGACCGGGGAGCTGTTTTTT
TRBV6-4	.	.	TRBJ1-5	CASSAASNQPQHF	TGTGCCAGCAGTGCAGCTAGCAATCAGCCCCAGCATTTT
TRBV3-1/TRBV3-2	.	.	TRBJ1-6	CASSQGSAPLDSPLHF	TGTGCCAGCAGCCAAGGTTCGGCCCCACTTGATTCACCCCTCCACTTT
TRBV13	TRBD1	.	TRBJ1-2	CASSWDREKLGYTF	TGTGCCAGCAGCTGGGACAGGGAGAAACTTGGCTACACCTTC
TRBV3-1/TRBV3-2	.	few	TRBJ1-2	CASSQEGVIGTTYGYTF	TGTGCCAGCAGCCAAGAAGGGGTAATAGGGACAACCTATGGCTACACCTTC
TRBV5-1	TRBD1	.	TRBJ2-1	CASSLGQGAQNEQFF	TGCGCCAGCAGCTTGGGACAGGGGGCGCAAAATGAGCAGTTCTTC
TRBV19	.	.	TRBJ1-5	CASSLGQTDRQPQHF	TGTGCCAGTAGTCTAGGACAGACCGACCGTCAGCCCCAGCATTTT
TRBV6-2/TRBV6-3	.	.	TRBJ1-2	CASSYSGGLRYGYTF	TGTGCCAGCAGTTACTCTGGGGGGCTACGGTATGGCTACACCTTC
TRBV19	.	.	TRBJ1-6	CASSSDSSYNSPLHF	TGTGCCAGTAGCTCCGACAGCTCCTATAATTCACCCCTCCACTTT
TRBV11-2	.	.	TRBJ2-5	CASSPVRQETQYF	TGTGCCAGCAGCCCGGTTCGCCAAGAGACCCAGTACTTC
TRBV30	.	.	TRBJ1-5	CAWSEGTYSNQPQHF	TGTGCCTGGAGCGAAGGAACTTATAGCAATCAGCCCCAGCATTTT
TRBV7-4	.	.	TRBJ1-5	CASSIYWGKSSNQPQHF	TGTGCCAGCAGTATCTATTGGGGTAAAAGCAGCAATCAGCCCCAGCATTTT
TRBV19	.	.	TRBJ1-3	CATHRGQRSGNTIYF	TGTGCCACTCACCGAGGTCAACGCTCTGGAAACACCATATATTTT
TRBV10-3	TRBD1	.	TRBJ2-2	CAISEISGQAPPGELFF	TGTGCCATCAGTGAGATTTCGGGACAGGCCCCCCCCGGGGAGCTGTTTTTT
TRBV3-1/TRBV3-2	TRBD2	.	TRBJ2-1	CASSQGTSGGNNEQFF	TGTGCCAGCAGCCAAGGGACTAGCGGGGGGAATAATGAGCAGTTCTTC
TRBV5-8	.	.	TRBJ1-1	CASSPSGRSNTEAFF	TGTGCCAGCAGCCCATCGGGTAGGTCGAACACTGAAGCTTTCTTT
TRBV11-2	TRBD2	.	TRBJ2-1	CASSLEGLAGGLFF	TGTGCCAGCAGCTTGGAAGGGCTAGCGGGGGGCTTGTTCTTC
TRBV18	.	once	TRBJ2-7	CASSPGGCVGGEQYF	TGTGCCAGCTCACCAGGGGGGTGCGTAGGGGGCGAGCAGTACTTC
TRBV6-6	.	once	TRBJ1-6	CASSYGQLKYNSPLHF	TGTGCCAGCAGTTACGGACAGCTAAAGTATAATTCACCCCTCCACTTT
TRBV5-4	.	.	TRBJ2-1	CASSLRVSSYNEQFF	TGTGCCAGCAGCTTACGGGTTAGCTCCTACAATGAGCAGTTCTTC
TRBV7-9	.	.	TRBJ1-4	CASSSDVAPRLFF	TGTGCCAGCAGCTCCGACGTGGCCCCTCGGCTGTTTTTT
TRBV7-2	.	.	TRBJ1-5	CASSSSGTDNQPQHF	TGTGCCAGCAGTTCATCCGGGACCGACAATCAGCCCCAGCATTTT
TRBV10-3	.	.	TRBJ1-6	CAISDTSSYNSPLHF	TGTGCCATCAGTGACACTAGCTCCTATAATTCACCCCTCCACTTT